Each of the 23 T cell receptor beta chains below was sequenced from the same sample in a study of T-cell reconstitution after alpha-beta-depleted transplantation in children. A TCRbeta library incorporating unique molecular identifiers was prepared. One entry per CDR3 protein, called by TCRdb with MiXCR from the PCR reads. The sample holds around 240,000 distinct CDR3 sequences, just under 8.5% seen once. The sequences come from PBMCs, mostly from graft donor cells, collected 180 days after TCRalphabeta/CD19-depleted stem cell transplant. The receptor set was obtained from a male patient aged 5 to 17 who had a stem cell transplant for acute lymphoblastic leukemia, so the T cells may come from the graft donor.

This clonotype was found many times. V and J are TRBV10-3 and TRBJ2-5; tentatively, D is TRBD1 or TRBD2 (5 bases each). V lost 3 bases and J 5 bases, leaving 7 bases between the germline ends. The germline gives CDR1 ENHRY, CDR2 SYGVKD. This CDR3 has 12 amino acids. Here the CDR3 DNA reads TGTGCCATCAGTGACAGGGAGGAGACCCAGTACTTC. It yields the protein CAISDREETQYF.

This clonotype was found many times. The chain combines TRBV5-1 with TRBJ2-1; the match to TRBD1 covers 8 bases. Trimming removed 4 bases from V and 1 base from J; junction bases left unmatched: 4. This CDR3 comprises 15 residues. Germline lookup yields CDR1 SGHRS and CDR2 YFSETQ. In DNA form, the CDR3 reads TGCGCCAGCAGCGTGGGGACAGGTTCCTACAATGAGCAGTTCTTC. Encoded protein: CASSVGTGSYNEQFF.

This clonotype appeared many times. The genes are TRBV7-8 and TRBJ2-5; 11 positions agree with TRBD2. CDR3 length equals 19 residues. Germline CDR1 and CDR2: SGHVS and FQNEAQ. The ends lost 2 bases at V and 7 bases at J; junction bases unmatched: 18. CDR3 protein: CASSLRLPLAGGADVTQYF. The CDR3, as DNA: TGTGCCAGCAGCTTACGCCTTCCTTTAGCGGGGGGGGCCGATGTGACCCAGTACTTC.

This clonotype was seen at least ten times. The rearrangement uses TRBV6-2 or TRBV6-3 and TRBJ1-2; tentatively, D is TRBD1 (6 bases). CDR3 length: 15 amino acids. V was trimmed by 6 bases and J by 3 bases, leaving 17 bases between them. Per the germline V gene, CDR1 is MNHEY and CDR2 is SVGEGT. The DNA of the CDR3 is TGTGCCAGCAGCCCTTACAGGACAGCCTACTATGGCTACACCTTC. Encoded protein: CASSPYRTAYYGYTF.

The table lists this clonotype with many counts. CDR3: CASSSGVPVPQHF. The CDR3 DNA reads TGTGCCAGCAGTTCCGGCGTCCCCGTGCCCCAGCATTTT. This chain uses TRBV12-3 or TRBV12-4 with TRBJ1-5; D not resolved. The CDR3 covers 13 residues. V was shortened by 4 bases and J by 9 bases, with 13 bases between the two germline ends.

This clonotype was counted ten times or more. The chain carries TRBV3-1 and TRBJ2-3; D might be TRBD2 (5 bases). Trimming shortened V by 0 bases and J by 0 bases, and 10 bases separated the two germline ends. The CDR3 covers 16 residues. From germline, CDR1 is LGHDT and CDR2 YNNKEL (reference sequence). DNA for the CDR3: TGTGCCAGCAGCCAAGATTCAGCGGCTAGCACAGATACGCAGTATTTT. Amino acid sequence: CASSQDSAASTDTQYF.

This chain connects TRBV6-5 to TRBJ1-6, with 9 bases aligning to TRBD1. The V gene end was trimmed by 4 bases and the J gene end by 10 bases; junction bases not matched to a gene: 5. CDR3 length equals 14 residues. The germline CDR1 and CDR2 sequences are MNHEY and SVGAGI. In DNA form, the CDR3 reads TGTGCCAGCAGTTCGGGACAGGGTTACTCACCCCTCCACTTT. Translated, it gives CASSSGQGYSPLHF.

Ten or more counts support this clonotype. V and J are TRBV2 and TRBJ2-1, with D tentatively TRBD1 (6 bases). The CDR3 extends over 12 amino acids. Trimming took off 3 bases at V and 15 bases at J, with 15 bases between the two ends. The V gene's germline CDR1 is SNHLY and CDR2 FYNNEI. This CDR3 reads CASSDLGPRGFF. CDR3 nucleotides: TGTGCCAGCAGTGACCTCGGGCCCAGGGGGTTCTTC.

This clonotype was counted many times. CDR3 loop: CASSLWRGGPETQYF. CDR3 DNA sequence: TGTGCCAGCAGCTTGTGGCGGGGGGGGCCTGAGACCCAGTACTTC. The genes are TRBV12-3 or TRBV12-4 and TRBJ2-5, with 9 nucleotides matching TRBD2. V dropped 6 bases and J dropped 5; count of bases not matched to a gene: 10. This CDR3 contains 15 residues.

This clonotype was recorded at least ten times. This chain links TRBV3-1 with TRBJ1-1; possibly TRBD1 for D (5 bases). Trimming shortened V by 4 bases and J by 4 bases, and 10 bases separated the two germline ends. The length of the CDR3 is 13 residues. CDR1 is LGHDT and CDR2 is YNNKEL in the germline V gene (reference sequence). The CDR3 DNA follows: TGTGCCAGCAGCCCAGGGAGGGCCACTGAAGCTTTCTTT. It translates to CASSPGRATEAFF.

This clonotype has at least ten counts. V and J are TRBV28 and TRBJ2-1, with TRBD2 matching 8 bases. The CDR3 covers 14 residues. The germline gives CDR1 MDHEN, CDR2 SYDVKM. Germline trimming cut 10 bases from V and 8 bases from J; bases unmatched to any gene: 13. The CDR3 region has the DNA TGTGCCATGGCTCGGACCGGGAGGGCCGATGAGCAGTTCTTC. Its translation is CAMARTGRADEQFF.

In this sample, this clonotype turned up many times. The J gene is TRBJ2-3, the V gene TRBV9; TRBD2 agrees at 7 bases. Germline V gives CDR1 SGDLS, CDR2 YYNGEE. The length of the CDR3 is 14 residues. V shed 3 bases, J shed 4 bases, and the junction held 5 bases outside the gene matches. CDR3 bases: TGTGCCAGCAGCGGGGGTGGGGGGGCAGATACGCAGTATTTT. This codes for CASSGGGGADTQYF.

In its sample, this clonotype was seen a few times. The rearrangement links TRBV5-5 to TRBJ1-4; D not certain. CDR3 length equals 15 residues. Deletions cut 4 bases from V and 1 base from J, with 11 bases between. Germline V gene lookup returns CDR1 SGHKS and CDR2 YYEKEE (reference sequence). CDR3 nucleotide sequence: TGTGCCAGCAGCACCTGGGAGATAACTAATGAAAAACTGTTTTTT. Its protein is CASSTWEITNEKLFF.

As regards this clonotype: This may be a read error, as it is one base from a much larger clone. This sequence joins TRBV7-2 and TRBJ1-5; D gene ambiguous. Germline CDR1 is SGHTA and CDR2 is FQGNSA. With 1 base removed from V and 7 bases from J, the gap between germline ends came to 17 bases. The CDR3 covers 16 residues. CDR3 coding DNA: TGTGCCAGCAGCTTAGGTGGAAGTTTGGGTGGGCAGCCCCAGCATTTT. Residues: CASSLGGSLGGQPQHF.

The CDR3 DNA reads as TGTGCCAGCAGCCGTCGGGTAGCGGCTAGCACCGGGGAGCTGTTTTTT. Amino acids: CASSRRVAASTGELFF. The J gene is TRBJ2-2, the V gene TRBV3-1; D might be TRBD2 (6 bases). Germline V gives CDR1 LGHDT, CDR2 YNNKEL (reference sequence). The CDR3 contains 16 residues. Trimming stripped 4 bases from V and 4 bases from J, with 16 bases between. The full variable domain, in which reference TRBV3-1 and TRBJ2-2 provide the parts outside the CDR3, is DTAVSQTPKYLVTQMGNDKSIKCEQNLGHDTMYWYKQDSKKFLKIMFSYNNKELIINETVPNRFSPKSPDKAHLNLHINSLELGDSAVYFCASSRRVAASTGELFFGEGSRLTVL.

With regard to this clonotype: A single base separates this from a much larger clone, so it may be a read error. The CDR3: CASSAGTGSEAFF. CDR3 in DNA: TGTGCCAGCAGCGCTGGGACAGGCTCTGAAGCTTTCTTT. The chain is built from TRBV9 and TRBJ1-1; 8 bases match TRBD1. The CDR3 runs to 13 residues. CDR1 is SGDLS, CDR2 YYNGEE, per germline. The V and J ends lost 3 bases and 6 bases, in that order; junction bases with no gene match: 4.

This clonotype was picked up many times. The gene calls are TRBV6-5 and TRBJ2-6; D gene uncertain. This CDR3 has 15 amino acids. Germline-derived CDR1 and CDR2 are MNHEY and SVGAGI. V gave up 4 bases and J gave up 0 bases, with 7 bases separating them. CDR3 sequence reads: CASSFQVSGANVLTF. The CDR3 nucleotides are TGTGCCAGCAGTTTTCAAGTCTCTGGGGCCAACGTCCTGACTTTC.

This clonotype was counted many times. V usage is TRBV29-1 and J usage is TRBJ2-1, with TRBD1 identical over 8 bases. The J segment lost 14 bases and the V segment lost 4 bases, leaving 7 bases of the junction unmatched. Germline V CDR1 and CDR2: SQVTM, ANQGSEA. The CDR3 extends over 11 amino acids. The CDR3 nucleotides are TGCAGCGTTGGAAAGCCAGGGGGCAAGTTCTTC. Residues: CSVGKPGGKFF.

This clonotype was counted at least ten times. This chain uses TRBV29-1 with TRBJ2-7, with no clear D. CDR3 length: 12 residues. V dropped 4 bases and J dropped 3 bases, with 10 bases sitting between them. Germline assignment: CDR1 SQVTM and CDR2 ANQGSEA. The CDR3 DNA is TGCAGCGTTGGGCCGACAAACTACGAGCAGTACTTC. It encodes CSVGPTNYEQYF.

This clonotype appeared many times. The chain recombines TRBV12-3 or TRBV12-4 with TRBJ1-6, with TRBD1 matching 7 bases. Trimming took 6 bases from V and 9 from J; bases not matched to a gene: 8. This CDR3 has 14 residues. CDR3 sequence (DNA): TGTGCCAGCAGGAGACAGGGAATTATTTCACCCCTCCACTTT. Translating it yields CASRRQGIISPLHF.

V usage is TRBV5-4 and J usage is TRBJ2-2; D possibly matches TRBD1 or TRBD2 (6 bases each). Germline loops: CDR1 SGHNT, CDR2 YYREEE (reference sequence). V lost 3 bases and J lost 6, with 18 bases in between. The CDR3 covers 16 residues. The CDR3: CASSSVEIRGPGELFF. Written as DNA, the CDR3 is TGTGCCAGCAGCTCTGTCGAGATCCGGGGGCCCGGGGAGCTGTTTTTT.

This clonotype was seen repeatedly, ten times or more. The chain is built from TRBV7-2 and TRBJ2-7; 7 positions agree with TRBD2. V dropped 2 bases and J dropped 0; count of bases not matched to a gene: 4. CDR1 SGHTA and CDR2 FQGNSA come from the germline V gene. CDR3 size: 15 residues. CDR3 sequence: CASSLSREVSYEQYF. The CDR3 DNA reads as TGTGCCAGCAGCTTATCCCGGGAGGTCTCCTACGAGCAGTACTTC.

The sample holds many counts of this clonotype. The chain uses TRBV20-1 and TRBJ1-2, with TRBD1 matching 9 bases. The length of the CDR3 is 12 residues. Germline V gene sequence: CDR1 DFQATT, CDR2 SNEGSKA (reference sequence). The CDR3 DNA sequence: TGCGGCCTCGGGACAGGGTTCTATGGCTACACCTTC. Translation: CGLGTGFYGYTF.